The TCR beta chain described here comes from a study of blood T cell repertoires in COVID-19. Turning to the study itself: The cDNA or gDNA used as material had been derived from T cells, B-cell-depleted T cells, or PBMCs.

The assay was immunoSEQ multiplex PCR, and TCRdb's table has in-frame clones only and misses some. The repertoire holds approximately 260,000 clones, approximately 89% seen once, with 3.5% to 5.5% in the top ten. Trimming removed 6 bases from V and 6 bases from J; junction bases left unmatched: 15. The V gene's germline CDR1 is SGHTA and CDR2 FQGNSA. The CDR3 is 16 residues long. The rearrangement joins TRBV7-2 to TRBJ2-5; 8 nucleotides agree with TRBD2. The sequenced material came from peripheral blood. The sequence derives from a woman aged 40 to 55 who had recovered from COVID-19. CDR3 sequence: CASRSDSSGSGKTQYF. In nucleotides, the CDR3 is TGTGCCAGCAGATCGGACTCAAGCGGGAGCGGCAAGACCCAGTACTTC.